The sequence of this T cell receptor beta chain was determined in a study of blood T cell repertoires in COVID-19 (dated by TCRdb to between 2020 and 2021). Regarding the research as a whole: Samples covering the acute and convalescent phases of COVID-19 were provided by collaborators in the United States, Italy and Spain. The prospective study material was composed of cDNA or gDNA derived from T cells, B-cell-depleted T cells, or PBMCs. The dataset comprised deeply sampled blood TCRbeta repertoires from subjects exposed to, actively infected with, or recovered from COVID-19. The repertoires were released in a freely available public database meant as a resource for research on the immune response to SARS-CoV-2. The samples were drawn from two sources: the first 160 participants of the ongoing ImmuneRACE study, and 950 to 1,500 subjects contributed by 6 global collaborators. The sample metadata nearly always contained a de-identified subject ID, COVID-19 status, age in years and sex. Where HLA class I and class II types were available, the types were taken from metadata supplied by the sample provider, not from assay-based typing.

Broad study findings and their caveats: Clinical and demographic metadata were provided uncurated, with the amount varying by source and participant.

On this clone itself: Its antigen remains undetermined. Base qualities were left out, and no much larger clone turns up one base away.

The CDR3 contains 15 residues, cysteine and phenylalanine counted. Of all the DNA, just the CDR3 is kept, 45 bases in frame from base 1. CDR1 and CDR2 (SGHRS, YFSETQ) derive from the germline V gene. Deletion took 4 bases off V and 4 bases off J, with a span of 17 bases between the germline ends. Collaborating institutions collected whole blood in K2EDTA tubes following their own protocols. Collaborator samples were shipped for TCRbeta analysis as frozen whole blood, isolated PBMCs, or DNA extracted from either sample type. The immunoSEQ Assay, a bias-controlled multiplex PCR, was used to amplify TCRbeta CDR3 regions from genomic DNA. On the authors' methods: Within the assay, amplification of reference gene primers was used to estimate how many nucleated cells each sample contained. To quantify the absolute abundance of each unique TCRbeta CDR3 rearrangement, sequence reads were collapsed and filtered. Productive Simpson clonality was computed per sample as the square root of Simpson's diversity index over productive rearrangements. Here the immuneACCESS table is served through TCRdb, limited to in-frame sequences with V and J called. Missing clones are a known gap in these copies; in checked studies unresolved V genes cover under half, and the rest lacks a known reason. V and J calls and clone size are as listed in that table; D and trimming were resolved from the DNA. The sample contains fewer than 250,000 clones, 70% to 90% of them found a single time. 0.98% of the sample comes from the top ten.

This TCR was recovered from a man aged 40-50 years with acute or convalescent COVID-19. This chain is built from TRBV5-1 and TRBJ1-1; a weak D assignment points to TRBD1 (6 bases agree). Sequences were obtained from peripheral blood. The CDR3 in this case is CASSLGGVGGTEAFF. The nucleotides read TGCGCCAGCAGCCTGGGAGGTGTAGGGGGCACTGAAGCTTTCTTT.